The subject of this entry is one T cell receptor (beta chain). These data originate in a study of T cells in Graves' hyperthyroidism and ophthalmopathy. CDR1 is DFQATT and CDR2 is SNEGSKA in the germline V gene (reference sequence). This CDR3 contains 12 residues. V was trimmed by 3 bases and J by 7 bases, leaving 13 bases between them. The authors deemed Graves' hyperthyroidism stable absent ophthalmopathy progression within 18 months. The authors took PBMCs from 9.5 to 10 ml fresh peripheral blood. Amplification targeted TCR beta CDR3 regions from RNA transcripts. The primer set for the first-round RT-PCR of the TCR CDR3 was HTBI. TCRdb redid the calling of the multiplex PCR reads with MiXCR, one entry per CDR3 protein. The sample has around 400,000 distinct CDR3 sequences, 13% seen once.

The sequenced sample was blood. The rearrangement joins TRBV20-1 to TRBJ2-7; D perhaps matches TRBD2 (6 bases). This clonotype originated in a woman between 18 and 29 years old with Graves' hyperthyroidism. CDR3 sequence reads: CSASGGTGEQYF. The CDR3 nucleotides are TGCAGTGCTAGCGGGGGAACGGGTGAGCAGTACTTC.